The 24 T cell receptor beta chains listed next were all sequenced from one sample in a study of memory CD4+ T cells and cytomegalovirus serostatus. Repertoires were generated with immunoSEQ multiplex PCR, while TCRdb's copy carries only in-frame clones and drops some. Found here are approximately 40,000 clones, around 78% of them singletons; the top ten hold 5% to 7%. Single viable CD3+CD4+CD8-CD45RO+ cells were sorted as the memory CD4+ T cells. The sample taken for sequencing was memory CD4+ T cells from blood. These receptors came from an adult in good health and CMV-seronegative.

The J gene is TRBJ1-1, the V gene TRBV4-1; D is possibly TRBD1 (6 bases). CDR3 length equals 15 residues. The germline V and J ends were trimmed by 1 base and 6 bases, with 15 bases remaining between them. Germline CDR1 is MGHRA and CDR2 is YSYEKL. The CDR3 bases are TGCGCCAGCAGCCAAGTAGGAACAGGGAGGGCTGAAGCTTTCTTT. Translating it yields CASSQVGTGRAEAFF.

In its sample, this clone was seen a few times. CDR3 amino acids: CSVDSGWGMNTEAFF. The CDR3 nucleotides read TGCAGCGTTGACTCAGGGTGGGGGATGAACACTGAAGCTTTCTTT. V gene TRBV29-1 combines with J gene TRBJ1-1; tentatively, D is TRBD1 (5 bases). Per germline, CDR1 SQVTM and CDR2 ANQGSEA. The V and J ends lost 3 bases and 0 bases respectively, with 14 bases between them. This CDR3 contains 15 residues.

The chain is built from TRBV5-6 and TRBJ2-5; tentative D call: TRBD2 (6 bases). The CDR3 has 15 amino acids. Germline CDR1 is SGHDT and CDR2 is YYEEEE. Trimming took 0 bases from V and 2 from J, leaving 11 bases between them. The CDR3 region has the DNA TGTGCCAGCAGCTTGGCGGGAGTACGTCAAGAGACCCAGTACTTC. Its protein product is CASSLAGVRQETQYF. The full variable domain, completed using reference TRBV5-6 and TRBJ2-5, is DAGVTQSPTHLIKTRGQQVTLRCSPKSGHDTVSWYQQALGQGPQFIFQYYEEEERQRGNFPDRFSGHQFPNYSSELNVNALLLGDSALYLCASSLAGVRQETQYFGPGTRLLVL.

This clone was counted a few times. Here the CDR3 reads CASSQQGRTEQYF. The CDR3 DNA reads as TGTGCCAGCAGTCAACAGGGGCGGACCGAGCAGTACTTC. The rearrangement links TRBV27 to TRBJ2-7, with 7 bases identical to TRBD1. Germline V gene lookup returns CDR1 MNHEY and CDR2 SMNVEV (reference sequence). The ends lost 5 bases at V and 6 bases at J; junction bases unmatched: 7. The CDR3 length is 13 residues.

V and J are TRBV7-6 and TRBJ1-2; D is undetermined. V lost 4 bases and J 4 bases, leaving 7 bases between the germline ends. The CDR3 length is 12 residues. Germline CDR1 and CDR2: SGHVS and FNYEAQ. CDR3 nucleotide sequence: TGTGCCAGCAGCTCCGGTGGCTATGGCTACACCTTC. It is translated as CASSSGGYGYTF. Together with reference TRBV7-6 and TRBJ1-2, the CDR3 gives the full variable domain: GAGVSQSPRYKVTKRGQDVALRCDPISGHVSLYWYRQALGQGPEFLTYFNYEAQQDKSGLPNDRFSAERPEGSISTLTIQRTEQRDSAMYRCASSSGGYGYTFGSGTRLTVV.

This sequence joins TRBV6-5 and TRBJ1-5, with D tentatively TRBD1 (6 bases). Between the trimmed V and J ends, which lost 3 bases and 9 bases, there was a span of 18 bases. In germline, CDR1 is MNHEY, CDR2 SVGAGI. The CDR3 has 15 amino acids. CDR3 DNA: TGTGCCAGCAGTTATCAGACAGGTCCCGAGTGGCCCCAGCATTTT. This translates into CASSYQTGPEWPQHF.

This chain links TRBV6-1 with TRBJ2-1, with D unclear. Trimming removed 2 bases from V and 3 bases from J, with 5 bases in between. The CDR3 covers 13 residues. CDR1 MNHNS and CDR2 SASEGT come from the germline V gene. CDR3 DNA: TGTGCCAGCAGTGAAAGGCTCTACAATGAGCAGTTCTTC. Encoded protein: CASSERLYNEQFF.

This clone was detected a few times. The gene calls are TRBV30 and TRBJ1-2, with 7 bases aligning to TRBD1. Trimming removed 2 bases from V and 4 bases from J; junction bases left unmatched: 4. Per germline, CDR1 GTSNPN and CDR2 SVGIG (reference sequence). The CDR3 totals 13 residues. The CDR3 bases are TGTGCCTGGAGTTCGGACAGGCCCTATGGCTACACCTTC. This codes for CAWSSDRPYGYTF.

The V call is TRBV2, the J call TRBJ2-2; 7 nucleotides agree with TRBD2. The CDR3 totals 16 residues. The V segment lost 8 bases and the J segment 7 bases; nucleotides outside the gene matches: 16. Germline CDR1 and CDR2: SNHLY and FYNNEI. The CDR3 DNA reads TGTGCCAGCCAACCCCGTGGCGGGCGGGAGATCGGGGAGCTGTTTTTT. Protein: CASQPRGGREIGELFF.

V is TRBV6-6 and J is TRBJ2-3; 8 positions match TRBD2. This CDR3 is built from 13 residues. Per the germline V gene, CDR1 is MNHNY and CDR2 is SVGAGI (reference sequence). After removal of 8 bases from V and 3 bases from J, the junction contained 4 bases not matched to a gene. The CDR3 nucleotides are TGTGCCAGCGAAGCGGGAGCTACAGATACGCAGTATTTT. As protein: CASEAGATDTQYF.

The chain couples TRBV6-5 to TRBJ1-2, with TRBD1 matching over 7 bases. Trimming took 5 bases from V and 8 from J; bases not matched to a gene: 14. CDR1 is MNHEY and CDR2 is SVGAGI in the germline V gene. The CDR3 runs 15 residues. Here the CDR3 DNA reads TGTGCCAGCAGTCCACGACAGGGACAGTCGGACGGCTACACCTTC. Translated: CASSPRQGQSDGYTF.

The rearrangement links TRBV5-1 to TRBJ2-7; 9 bases agree with TRBD1. The trim removed 5 bases at V and 3 bases at J, leaving 3 bases unmatched. The length of the CDR3 is 13 residues. CDR1 SGHRS and CDR2 YFSETQ come from the germline V gene. CDR3: CASRLTGGYEQYF. In DNA, the CDR3 is TGCGCCAGCAGGTTGACAGGGGGCTACGAGCAGTACTTC.

The V call is TRBV28, the J call TRBJ1-2; D possibly corresponds to TRBD1 (5 bases). The CDR3 spans 19 residues. The germline V and J ends were trimmed by 2 bases and 3 bases, with 25 bases remaining between them. Germline CDR1 MDHEN, CDR2 SYDVKM. The DNA for the CDR3 is TGTGCCAGCAGTTTAATTCGGTCGGCAGGGAGTAAAGAGGACTATGGCTACACCTTC. This gives the protein CASSLIRSAGSKEDYGYTF.

The chain couples TRBV19 to TRBJ2-3; TRBD2 matches 9 bases. CDR1 is LNHDA, CDR2 SQIVND, per germline (reference sequence). This CDR3 spans 15 amino acids. V lost 5 bases, J lost 2 bases, and 5 bases stayed unmatched. CDR3 in DNA: TGTGCCAGTAGTTCTAGCGGGGTGACCACAGATACGCAGTATTTT. It encodes CASSSSGVTTDTQYF.

The J gene is TRBJ2-7, the V gene TRBV5-5, with D possibly being TRBD2 (5 bases). Looked up from germline, CDR1 is SGHKS and CDR2 is YYEKEE (reference sequence). CDR3 size: 14 residues. V lost 3 bases to trimming and J lost 1 base, with 11 bases between them. CDR3 coding DNA: TGTGCCAGCAGCTGGAGGACGGCTTCCTACGAGCAGTACTTC. This sequence encodes CASSWRTASYEQYF.

The J gene is TRBJ1-4, the V gene TRBV9; D is perhaps TRBD1 (6 bases). Germline CDR1 is SGDLS and CDR2 is YYNGEE. V was trimmed by 4 bases and J by 7 bases, leaving 11 bases between them. CDR3 length equals 13 residues. This CDR3 reads CASSPGGGEKLFF. DNA for the CDR3: TGTGCCAGCAGCCCCGGAGGGGGTGAAAAACTGTTTTTT. Together with reference TRBV9 and TRBJ1-4, the CDR3 gives the full variable domain: DSGVTQTPKHLITATGQRVTLRCSPRSGDLSVYWYQQSLDQGLQFLIQYYNGEERAKGNILERFSAQQFPDLHSELNLSSLELGDSALYFCASSPGGGEKLFFGSGTQLSVL.

The V gene is TRBV2, the J gene TRBJ1-2, with TRBD1 as a possible D gene (6 bases). CDR3 length: 14 residues. V shed 2 bases and J shed 7 bases, with 14 bases lying between them. Germline V gene data show CDR1 as SNHLY and CDR2 as FYNNEI. The CDR3 spells CASSEISGGPGYTF. The CDR3 DNA is TGTGCCAGCAGTGAAATCTCCGGGGGGCCTGGCTACACCTTC. The full variable domain, completed using reference TRBV2 and TRBJ1-2, is EPEVTQTPSHQVTQMGQEVILRCVPISNHLYFYWYRQILGQKVEFLVSFYNNEISEKSEIFDDQFSVERPDGSNFTLKIRSTKLEDSAMYFCASSEISGGPGYTFGSGTRLTVV.

The rearrangement joins TRBV27 to TRBJ1-1; TRBD1 matches at 8 bases. From germline, CDR1 is MNHEY and CDR2 SMNVEV (reference sequence). This CDR3 is 15 amino acids long. Trimming cost V 2 bases and J 6 bases; bases outside gene matches: 8. The CDR3 here is CASSLLTGGLAEAFF. CDR3 sequence (DNA): TGTGCCAGCAGTTTACTCACAGGGGGTCTCGCTGAAGCTTTCTTT.

This chain connects TRBV7-8 to TRBJ1-1, with 8 bases lining up with TRBD1. Germline V lookup: CDR1 SGHVS, CDR2 FQNEAQ. With V trimmed by 5 bases and J by 1 base, 6 bases remained unmatched. The CDR3 runs to 15 residues. The CDR3 region is CASSQSGGRNTEAFF. CDR3 bases: TGTGCCAGCAGCCAGTCAGGGGGCCGGAACACTGAAGCTTTCTTT.

The rearrangement joins TRBV7-2 to TRBJ2-7, with a weak D call TRBD2 (7 bases). The germline V and J ends were trimmed by 5 bases and 7 bases, with 21 bases remaining between them. This CDR3 is 15 amino acids long. Germline V lookup: CDR1 SGHTA, CDR2 FQGNSA. The CDR3 DNA follows: TGTGCCAGCAGCGCGGACCGCGGGGGCGGGATGGAGCAGTACTTC. Translated, it gives CASSADRGGGMEQYF.

This clone occurred once. The V and J genes are TRBV27 and TRBJ1-5; the match to TRBD1 covers 9 bases. Per germline, CDR1 MNHEY and CDR2 SMNVEV (reference sequence). CDR3 length equals 16 residues. Trimming removed 6 bases from V and 4 bases from J; junction bases left unmatched: 10. This chain's CDR3 is CASREHGTGKNQPQHF. The CDR3 DNA sequence: TGTGCCAGCAGGGAACACGGGACAGGGAAAAATCAGCCCCAGCATTTT.

The V gene is TRBV6-5, the J gene TRBJ2-1, with D uncertain. The CDR3 loop spans 13 amino acids. Trimming took off 2 bases at V and 6 bases at J, with 8 bases between the two ends. Germline CDR1 MNHEY, CDR2 SVGAGI. CDR3 sequence: CASSYRSANEQFF. Written as DNA, the CDR3 is TGTGCCAGCAGTTACAGGTCCGCCAATGAGCAGTTCTTC.

This chain connects TRBV18 to TRBJ1-1; D uncertain. In germline, CDR1 is KGHSH, CDR2 LQKENI. The CDR3 has 13 residues. Trimming stripped 5 bases from V and 0 bases from J, with 7 bases between. The CDR3 here is CASSNGVNTEAFF. The CDR3 DNA reads TGTGCCAGCTCAAACGGGGTGAACACTGAAGCTTTCTTT.

The chain couples TRBV28 to TRBJ2-1, with 11 positions matching TRBD2. Germline V gene data show CDR1 as MDHEN and CDR2 as SYDVKM. The length of the CDR3 is 13 residues. V lost 9 bases to trimming and J lost 5 bases; unmatched junction nucleotides: 3. The CDR3 here is CASSGRGNNEQFF. The CDR3 nucleotides read TGTGCCAGTAGCGGGAGGGGAAACAATGAGCAGTTCTTC.